The next 16 T cell receptor beta chains were all read from a single sample in a study of blood T cell repertoires in COVID-19. Clones were sequenced by immunoSEQ multiplex PCR, and TCRdb holds only the in-frame ones, with some missing. Of around 250,000 clones in the sample, about 90% were seen once. Sequencing used PBMCs or T cells enriched from blood (not recorded which). Receptors were obtained from a woman in her thirties or forties who had been exposed to COVID-19.

The chain joins TRBV25-1 to TRBJ2-1, with 12 bases fitting TRBD2. CDR1 and CDR2 from the germline V gene are MGHDK and SYGVNS. V was clipped by 4 bases and J by 8 bases; unmatched bases: 9. The CDR3 spans 16 residues. The CDR3 coding sequence is TGTGCCAGCAGTGGGGGACTAGCGGGCATAGCCTATGAGCAGTTCTTC. It yields the protein CASSGGLAGIAYEQFF.

This rearrangement joins TRBV4-3 to TRBJ1-4, with a tentative D call TRBD1 (5 bases). V was clipped by 1 base and J by 6 bases, with 15 bases between them. CDR1 LGHNA and CDR2 YSLEER come from the germline V gene. CDR3 length: 16 residues. In DNA form, the CDR3 reads TGCGCCAGCAGCCAAGGCGGGTCAGGGAGGGATGAAAAACTGTTTTTT. Protein: CASSQGGSGRDEKLFF.

CDR3: CASSRSNRDNKYF. The CDR3 DNA reads as TGTGCCAGCAGCCGGTCGAACCGGGACAATAAGTACTTC. The V and J genes are TRBV3-1 (or the pseudogene TRBV3-2) and TRBJ2-7, with D possibly matching TRBD1 (6 bases). The V end was cut by 4 bases, the J end by 11 bases, with 18 bases between. The germline CDR1 and CDR2 sequences are LGHDT and YNNKEL (reference sequence). The CDR3 runs 13 residues.

The chain links TRBV6-2 or TRBV6-3 to TRBJ2-7, with a possible D match to TRBD2 (6 bases). V gave up 2 bases and J gave up 4 bases, with 12 bases separating them. Germline V gene lookup returns CDR1 MNHEY and CDR2 SVGEGT. This CDR3 comprises 14 residues. The CDR3 DNA sequence: TGTGCCAGCAGTTACCTTGGGGGGTGGTACGAGCAGTACTTC. Translated: CASSYLGGWYEQYF.

In regard to this clone: This sample includes further DNA sequences coding for the same CDR3. V is TRBV7-9 and J is TRBJ1-2; 9 bases agree with TRBD1. J was trimmed by 4 bases and V by 5 bases; bases with no gene match: 2. This CDR3 spans 13 amino acids. The germline gives CDR1 SEHNR, CDR2 FQNEAQ (reference sequence). In nucleotides, the CDR3 is TGTGCCAGCAGCCCGGGACAGGGCTATGGCTACACCTTC. Amino acid sequence: CASSPGQGYGYTF. Drawing the rest from reference TRBV7-9 and TRBJ1-2, the complete variable domain is DTGVSQNPRHKITKRGQNVTFRCDPISEHNRLYWYRQTLGQGPEFLTYFQNEAQLEKSRLLSDRFSAERPKGSFSTLEIQRTEQGDSAMYLCASSPGQGYGYTFGSGTRLTVV.

In its sample, this clone was seen once. This chain joins TRBV4-2 and TRBJ2-5; 8 nucleotides agree with TRBD1. The CDR3 extends over 19 amino acids. V lost 5 bases, J lost 5 bases, and 22 bases stayed unmatched. Germline values: CDR1 LGHNA, CDR2 YNFKEQ. As DNA, the CDR3 is TGTGCCAGCAGCTCTGGGGGCAGGGGGCGCGGGATAGGCAAGGAGACCCAGTACTTC. This codes for CASSSGGRGRGIGKETQYF.

This chain joins TRBV9 and TRBJ1-5; 9 bases are shared with TRBD1. Germline V gene lookup returns CDR1 SGDLS and CDR2 YYNGEE. Germline trimming cut 0 bases from V and 6 bases from J; bases unmatched to any gene: 19. This CDR3 comprises 20 residues. The CDR3: CASSVVKGRWRDRVGQPQHF. The CDR3 nucleotides read TGTGCCAGCAGCGTAGTAAAGGGGAGATGGAGGGACAGGGTGGGTCAGCCCCAGCATTTT.

The chain couples TRBV28 to TRBJ1-2; 7 bases map to TRBD1. V was pared by 5 bases and J by 0 bases, with 6 bases of the junction left unmatched. Germline assignment: CDR1 MDHEN and CDR2 SYDVKM. This CDR3 spans 15 amino acids. CDR3 loop: CASSPGTAANYGYTF. CDR3 DNA: TGTGCCAGCAGTCCCGGGACAGCAGCTAACTATGGCTACACCTTC.

This rearrangement joins TRBV6-6 to TRBJ2-2; D call uncertain. V was pared by 7 bases and J by 2 bases, with 11 bases between. The CDR3 length is 14 residues. Germline loops: CDR1 MNHNY, CDR2 SVGAGI (reference sequence). The CDR3, as DNA: TGTGCCAGCACCAGACTCGTTAACACCGGGGAGCTGTTTTTT. Translating it yields CASTRLVNTGELFF.

This chain uses TRBV19 with TRBJ1-1; D not resolved. The CDR3 runs 14 residues. Germline V gene lookup returns CDR1 LNHDA and CDR2 SQIVND (reference sequence). Trimming removed 6 bases from V and 1 base from J, with 12 bases in between. The CDR3 is CASSQDGENTEAFF. CDR3 DNA sequence: TGTGCCAGTAGCCAAGACGGGGAGAACACTGAAGCTTTCTTT.

The chain joins TRBV7-3 to TRBJ2-7, with 9 bases lining up with TRBD1. V was pared by 5 bases and J by 2 bases, with 7 bases of the junction left unmatched. Germline CDR1 reads SGHTA; CDR2 reads FQGTGA. The CDR3 runs to 15 residues. The DNA for the CDR3 is TGTGCCAGCAGCACCCGGGACAGGGCCCCCTACGAGCAGTACGTC. Translated: CASSTRDRAPYEQYV.

The gene calls are TRBV7-7 and TRBJ2-5; no definite D call. The germline CDR1 and CDR2 sequences are SSHAT and FNYEAQ (reference sequence). V was clipped by 4 bases and J by 5 bases, with 14 bases between them. The CDR3 loop spans 14 amino acids. CDR3 DNA: TGTGCCAGCAGCTCCACCGGATCCGGGGAGACCCAGTACTTC. Its translation is CASSSTGSGETQYF.

This chain connects TRBV3-1 (or the pseudogene TRBV3-2) to TRBJ1-3, with D possibly TRBD1 on 5 matching bases. The CDR3 contains 16 residues. Germline-derived CDR1 and CDR2 are LGHDT and YNNKEL (reference sequence). Trimming left V 4 bases short and J 3 bases short, with 16 bases between. The CDR3: CASSPTSGQRGNTIYF. The DNA for the CDR3 is TGTGCCAGCAGCCCAACCTCAGGGCAACGTGGAAACACCATATATTTT.

V and J are TRBV5-1 and TRBJ2-1; 14 bases map to TRBD2. V lost 4 bases and J lost 5; bases outside the gene matches: 8. Germline V gene lookup returns CDR1 SGHRS and CDR2 YFSETQ. The CDR3 spans 17 residues. CDR3 bases: TGCGCCAGCAGCACACCGGGACTAGCGGGGGATAACAATGAGCAGTTCTTC. It codes for CASSTPGLAGDNNEQFF. The full variable domain, rest sourced from reference TRBV5-1 and TRBJ2-1, is KAGVTQTPRYLIKTRGQQVTLSCSPISGHRSVSWYQQTPGQGLQFLFEYFSETQRNKGNFPGRFSGRQFSNSRSEMNVSTLELGDSALYLCASSTPGLAGDNNEQFFGPGTRLTVL.

The sample holds a few counts of this clone. This sequence joins TRBV5-1 and TRBJ1-5; D gene ambiguous. The CDR3 sequence is 15 residues long. The V end lost 4 bases, the J end lost 5 bases, and 16 bases lay between the germline ends. The germline CDR1 and CDR2 sequences are SGHRS and YFSETQ. The CDR3 here is CASSPGVGSDQPQHF. The DNA for the CDR3 is TGCGCCAGCAGCCCCGGGGTGGGCAGCGATCAGCCCCAGCATTTT.

The CDR3 nucleotides read TGCAATAAGGACAGGGGAAGGGACTATGGCTACACCTTC. Encoded protein: CNKDRGRDYGYTF. This chain joins TRBV29-1 and TRBJ1-2; 9 nucleotides align to TRBD1. The CDR3 loop spans 13 amino acids. CDR1 SQVTM and CDR2 ANQGSEA come from the germline V gene.